This TCR beta chain stems from a study of T cells after yellow fever vaccination. In the study overall: Preparation of fractions with low cell numbers was performed using SMART-Seq v4 Ultra Low Input. Broader study findings: Contamination of FACS-sorted repertoires by abundant clonotypes from the bulk population could occur. Reappearing after the booster were most of the clones from primary vaccination (about 96% CD4, 88% CD8). Although most clonotypes did not, a small share appeared in both CD4 and CD8 compartments.

TCRdb re-called the 5' RACE reads with MiXCR, one entry per CDR3 protein. This repertoire shows 240,000 or so distinct CDR3 sequences, less than 9% found once; its top ten account for approximately 0.85%. A word on this clonotype: Its antigen is currently unknown.

V lost 6 bases and J lost 5, with 20 bases in between. This CDR3 contains 15 residues. This receptor was taken from a man younger than 40 who received the YFV17D yellow fever vaccine. Here the sequenced sample was CD4+ T cells sorted from PBMCs, taken 15 days after the yellow fever booster vaccination. V gene TRBV23-1 combines with J gene TRBJ2-7, with D perhaps assigned TRBD1 or TRBD2 (5 bases each). TRBV23-1 falls under the ORF class, with uncertain function. The CDR3 sequence: CASRPGAREFDEQYF. CDR3 in DNA: TGCGCCAGCAGACCCGGGGCCAGGGAGTTCGACGAGCAGTACTTC.